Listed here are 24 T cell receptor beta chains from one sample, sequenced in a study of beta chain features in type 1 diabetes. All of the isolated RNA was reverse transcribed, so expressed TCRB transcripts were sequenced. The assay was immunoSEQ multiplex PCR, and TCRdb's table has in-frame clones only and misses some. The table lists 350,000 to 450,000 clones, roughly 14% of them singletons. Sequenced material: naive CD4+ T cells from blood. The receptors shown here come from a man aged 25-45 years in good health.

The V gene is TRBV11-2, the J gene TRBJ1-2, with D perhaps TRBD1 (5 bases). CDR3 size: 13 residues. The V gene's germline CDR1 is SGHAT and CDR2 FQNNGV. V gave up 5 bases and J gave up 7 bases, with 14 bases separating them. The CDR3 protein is CASSPTRVPGYTF. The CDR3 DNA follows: TGTGCCAGCAGCCCCACCAGGGTGCCTGGCTACACCTTC.

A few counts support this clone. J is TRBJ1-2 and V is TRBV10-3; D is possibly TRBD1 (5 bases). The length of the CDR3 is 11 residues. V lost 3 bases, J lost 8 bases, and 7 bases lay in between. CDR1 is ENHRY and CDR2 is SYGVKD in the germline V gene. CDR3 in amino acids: CAISDRAGYTF. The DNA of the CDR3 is TGTGCCATCAGTGACAGGGCGGGCTACACCTTC.

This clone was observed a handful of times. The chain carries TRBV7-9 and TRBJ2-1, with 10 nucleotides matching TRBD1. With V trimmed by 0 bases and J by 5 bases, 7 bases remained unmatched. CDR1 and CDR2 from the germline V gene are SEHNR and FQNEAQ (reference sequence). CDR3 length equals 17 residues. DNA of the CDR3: TGTGCCAGCAGCTTAGCTCCAGACAGGGGGCCCCACAATGAGCAGTTCTTC. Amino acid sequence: CASSLAPDRGPHNEQFF.

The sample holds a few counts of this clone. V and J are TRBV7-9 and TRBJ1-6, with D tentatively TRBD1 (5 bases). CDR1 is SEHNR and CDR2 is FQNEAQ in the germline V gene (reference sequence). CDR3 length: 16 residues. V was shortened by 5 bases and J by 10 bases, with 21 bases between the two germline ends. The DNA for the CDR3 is TGTGCCAGCAGCCCGCGCGGGACGGGTCATGGGTCACCCCTCCACTTT. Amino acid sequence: CASSPRGTGHGSPLHF.

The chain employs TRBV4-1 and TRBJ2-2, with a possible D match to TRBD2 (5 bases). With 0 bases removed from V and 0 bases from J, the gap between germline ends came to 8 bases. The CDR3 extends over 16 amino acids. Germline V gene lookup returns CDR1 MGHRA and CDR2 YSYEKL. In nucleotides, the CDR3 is TGCGCCAGCAGCCAAGACCCCGGGGCGAACACCGGGGAGCTGTTTTTT. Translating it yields CASSQDPGANTGELFF.

The CDR3 DNA sequence: TGTGCCAGCACCCTTGGGGGGAGGTCCTACAATGAGCAGTTCTTC. Translation: CASTLGGRSYNEQFF. The V and J genes are TRBV5-4 and TRBJ2-1, with D possibly being TRBD2 (6 bases). This CDR3 has 15 residues. Between the trimmed V and J ends, which lost 6 bases and 1 base, there was a span of 14 bases. Germline V gene data show CDR1 as SGHNT and CDR2 as YYREEE (reference sequence).

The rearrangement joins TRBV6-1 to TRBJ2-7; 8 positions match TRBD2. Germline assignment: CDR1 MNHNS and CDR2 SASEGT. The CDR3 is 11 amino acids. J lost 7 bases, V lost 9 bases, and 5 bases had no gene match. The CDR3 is CARRLAREQYF. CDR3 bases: TGTGCCAGACGACTAGCGAGAGAGCAGTACTTC.

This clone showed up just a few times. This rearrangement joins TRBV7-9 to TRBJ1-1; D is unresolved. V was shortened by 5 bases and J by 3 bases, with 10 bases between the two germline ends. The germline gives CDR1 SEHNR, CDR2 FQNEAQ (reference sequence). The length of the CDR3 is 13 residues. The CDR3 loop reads CASSRTPYTEAFF. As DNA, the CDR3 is TGTGCCAGCAGCCGAACACCTTACACTGAAGCTTTCTTT.

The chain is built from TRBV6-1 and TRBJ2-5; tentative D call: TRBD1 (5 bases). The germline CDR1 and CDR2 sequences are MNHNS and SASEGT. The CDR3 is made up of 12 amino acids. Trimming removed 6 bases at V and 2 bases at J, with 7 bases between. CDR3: CASRDKQETQYF. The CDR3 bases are TGTGCCAGCAGGGACAAGCAAGAGACCCAGTACTTC.

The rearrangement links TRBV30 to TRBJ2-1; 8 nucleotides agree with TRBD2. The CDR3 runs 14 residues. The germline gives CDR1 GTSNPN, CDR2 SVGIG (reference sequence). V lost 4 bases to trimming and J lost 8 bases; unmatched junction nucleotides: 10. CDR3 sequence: CAWIPGLVYDEQFF. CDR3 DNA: TGTGCCTGGATACCGGGACTAGTTTACGATGAGCAGTTCTTC.

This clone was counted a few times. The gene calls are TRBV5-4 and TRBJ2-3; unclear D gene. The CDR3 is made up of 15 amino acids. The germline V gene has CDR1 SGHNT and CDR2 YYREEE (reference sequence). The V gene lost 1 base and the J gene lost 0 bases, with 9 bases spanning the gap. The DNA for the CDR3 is TGTGCCAGCAGCTTGCAACGGGTCAGCACAGATACGCAGTATTTT. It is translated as CASSLQRVSTDTQYF. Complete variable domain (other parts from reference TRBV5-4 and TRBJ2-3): ETGVTQSPTHLIKTRGQQVTLRCSSQSGHNTVSWYQQALGQGPQFIFQYYREEENGRGNFPPRFSGLQFPNYSSELNVNALELDDSALYLCASSLQRVSTDTQYFGPGTRLTVL.

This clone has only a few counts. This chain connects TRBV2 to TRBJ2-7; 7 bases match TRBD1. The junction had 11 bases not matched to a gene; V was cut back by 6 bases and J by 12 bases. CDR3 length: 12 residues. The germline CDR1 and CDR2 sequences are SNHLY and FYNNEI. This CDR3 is CASRAPGQRTYV. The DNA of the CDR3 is TGTGCCAGCAGAGCACCGGGACAGAGGACGTACGTC.

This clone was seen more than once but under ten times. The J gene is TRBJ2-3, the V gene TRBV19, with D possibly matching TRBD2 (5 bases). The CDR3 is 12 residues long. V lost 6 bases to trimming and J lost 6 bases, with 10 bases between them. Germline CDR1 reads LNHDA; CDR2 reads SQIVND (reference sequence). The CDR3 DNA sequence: TGTGCCAGTAGCCAAGGGAGTGATACGCAGTATTTT. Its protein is CASSQGSDTQYF.

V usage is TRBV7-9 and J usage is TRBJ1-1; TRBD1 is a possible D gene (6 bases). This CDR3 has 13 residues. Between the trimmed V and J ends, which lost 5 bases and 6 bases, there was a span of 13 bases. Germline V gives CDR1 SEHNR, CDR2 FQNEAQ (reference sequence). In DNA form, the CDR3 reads TGTGCCAGCAGCGAACCAGGGGCCGCTGAAGCTTTCTTT. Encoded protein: CASSEPGAAEAFF.

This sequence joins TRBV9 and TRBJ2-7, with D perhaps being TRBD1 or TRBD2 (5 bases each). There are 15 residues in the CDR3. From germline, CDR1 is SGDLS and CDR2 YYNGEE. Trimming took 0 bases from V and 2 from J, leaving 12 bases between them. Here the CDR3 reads CASSVDGGRTYEQYF. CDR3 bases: TGTGCCAGCAGCGTAGATGGGGGACGGACCTACGAGCAGTACTTC.

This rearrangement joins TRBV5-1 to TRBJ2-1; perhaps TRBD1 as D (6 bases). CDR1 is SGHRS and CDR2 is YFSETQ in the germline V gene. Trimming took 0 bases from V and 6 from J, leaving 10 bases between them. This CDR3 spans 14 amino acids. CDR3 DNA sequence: TGCGCCAGCAGCTTGGGACAGGCACGCAATGAGCAGTTCTTC. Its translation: CASSLGQARNEQFF.

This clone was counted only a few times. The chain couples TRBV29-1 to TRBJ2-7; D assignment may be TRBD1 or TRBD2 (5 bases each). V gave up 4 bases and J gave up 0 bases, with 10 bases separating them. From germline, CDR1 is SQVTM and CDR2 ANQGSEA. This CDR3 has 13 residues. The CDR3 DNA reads TGCAGCGTTGCCGGGACGTACTCCTACGAGCAGTACTTC. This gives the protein CSVAGTYSYEQYF.

The CDR3 here is CASSGAATGLLFF. As DNA, the CDR3 is TGTGCCAGCAGTGGGGCCGCGACAGGGTTGCTGTTCTTC. The chain carries TRBV2 and TRBJ2-1; 7 bases line up with TRBD1. The V gene end was trimmed by 4 bases and the J gene end by 15 bases; junction bases not matched to a gene: 12. The germline CDR1 and CDR2 sequences are SNHLY and FYNNEI. This CDR3 region has 13 residues. Drawing the rest from reference TRBV2 and TRBJ2-1, the complete variable domain is EPEVTQTPSHQVTQMGQEVILRCVPISNHLYFYWYRQILGQKVEFLVSFYNNEISEKSEIFDDQFSVERPDGSNFTLKIRSTKLEDSAMYFCASSGAATGLLFFGPGTRLTVL.

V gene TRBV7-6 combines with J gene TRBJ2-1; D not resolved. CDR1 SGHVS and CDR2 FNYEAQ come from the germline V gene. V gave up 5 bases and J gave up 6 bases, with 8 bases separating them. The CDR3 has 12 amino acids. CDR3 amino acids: CASSPPSNEQFF. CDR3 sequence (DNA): TGTGCCAGCAGCCCCCCTAGCAATGAGCAGTTCTTC.

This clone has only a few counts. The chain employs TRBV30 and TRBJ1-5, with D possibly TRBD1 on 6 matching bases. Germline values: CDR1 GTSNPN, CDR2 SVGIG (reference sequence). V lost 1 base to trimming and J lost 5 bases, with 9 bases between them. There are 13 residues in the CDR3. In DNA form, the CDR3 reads TGTGCCTGGAGTGAACAGGGAGATCAGCCCCAGCATTTT. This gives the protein CAWSEQGDQPQHF.

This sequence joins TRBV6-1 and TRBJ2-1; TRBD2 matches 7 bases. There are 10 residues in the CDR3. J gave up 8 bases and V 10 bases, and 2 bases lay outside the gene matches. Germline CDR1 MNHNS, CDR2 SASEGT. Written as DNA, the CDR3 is TGTGCCACGGGAGGTGATGAGCAGTTCTTC. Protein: CATGGDEQFF.

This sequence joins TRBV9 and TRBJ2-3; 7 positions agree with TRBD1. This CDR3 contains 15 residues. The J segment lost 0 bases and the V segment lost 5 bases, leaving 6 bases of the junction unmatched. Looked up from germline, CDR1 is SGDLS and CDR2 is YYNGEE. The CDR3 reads CASRSTGVSTDTQYF. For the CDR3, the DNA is TGTGCCAGCAGGAGTACAGGGGTGAGCACAGATACGCAGTATTTT.

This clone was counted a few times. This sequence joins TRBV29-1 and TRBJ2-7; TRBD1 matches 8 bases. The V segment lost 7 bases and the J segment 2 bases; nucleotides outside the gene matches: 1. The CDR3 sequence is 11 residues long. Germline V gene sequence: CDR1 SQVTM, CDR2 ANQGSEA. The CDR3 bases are TGCAGCGGGGGACAGGCCTACGAGCAGTACTTC. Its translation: CSGGQAYEQYF.

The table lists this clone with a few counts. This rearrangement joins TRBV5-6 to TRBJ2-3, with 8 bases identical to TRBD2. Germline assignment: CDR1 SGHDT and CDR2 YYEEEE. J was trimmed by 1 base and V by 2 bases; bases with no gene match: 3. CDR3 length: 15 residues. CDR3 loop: CASSFETSGTDTQYF. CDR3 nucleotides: TGTGCCAGCAGCTTTGAGACTAGCGGCACAGATACGCAGTATTTT.